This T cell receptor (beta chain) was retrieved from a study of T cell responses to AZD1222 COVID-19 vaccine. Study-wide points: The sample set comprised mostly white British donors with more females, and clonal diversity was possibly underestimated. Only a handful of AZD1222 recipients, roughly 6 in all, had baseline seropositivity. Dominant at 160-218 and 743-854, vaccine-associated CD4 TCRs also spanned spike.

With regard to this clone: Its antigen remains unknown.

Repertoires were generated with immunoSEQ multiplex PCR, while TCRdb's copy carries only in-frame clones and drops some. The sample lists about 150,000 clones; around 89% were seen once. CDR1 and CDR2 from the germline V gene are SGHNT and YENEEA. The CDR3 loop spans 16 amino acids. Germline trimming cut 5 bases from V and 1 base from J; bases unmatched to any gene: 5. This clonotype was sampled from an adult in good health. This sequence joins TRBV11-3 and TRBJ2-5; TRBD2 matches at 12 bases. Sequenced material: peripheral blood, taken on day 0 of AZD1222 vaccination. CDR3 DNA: TGTGCCAGCAGCCCCGGACTAGCGGGGCCCCAAGAGACCCAGTACTTC. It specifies CASSPGLAGPQETQYF.